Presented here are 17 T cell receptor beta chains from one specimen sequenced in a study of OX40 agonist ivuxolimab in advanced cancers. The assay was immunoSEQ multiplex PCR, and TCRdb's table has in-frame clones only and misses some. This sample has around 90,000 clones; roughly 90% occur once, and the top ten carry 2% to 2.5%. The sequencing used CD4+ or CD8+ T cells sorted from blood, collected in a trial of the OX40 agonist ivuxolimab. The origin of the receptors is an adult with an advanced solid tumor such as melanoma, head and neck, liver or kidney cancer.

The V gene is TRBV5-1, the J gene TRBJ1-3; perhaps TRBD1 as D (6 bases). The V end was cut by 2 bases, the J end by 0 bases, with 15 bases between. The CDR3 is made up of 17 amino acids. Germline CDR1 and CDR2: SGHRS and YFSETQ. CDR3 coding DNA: TGCGCCAGCAGCTTCGGGACTACAGGGATCTCTGGAAACACCATATATTTT. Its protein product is CASSFGTTGISGNTIYF.

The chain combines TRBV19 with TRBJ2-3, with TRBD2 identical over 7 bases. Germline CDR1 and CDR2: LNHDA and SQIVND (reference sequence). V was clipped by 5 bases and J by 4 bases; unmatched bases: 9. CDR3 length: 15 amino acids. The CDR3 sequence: CASSDIGRLADTQYF. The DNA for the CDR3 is TGTGCCAGTAGTGATATCGGGAGGTTGGCAGATACGCAGTATTTT.

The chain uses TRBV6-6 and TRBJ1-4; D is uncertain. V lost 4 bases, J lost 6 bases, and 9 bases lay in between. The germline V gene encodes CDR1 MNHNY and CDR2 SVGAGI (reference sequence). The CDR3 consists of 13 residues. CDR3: CASSSELHEKLFF. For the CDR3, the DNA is TGTGCCAGCAGTTCAGAACTACATGAAAAACTGTTTTTT.

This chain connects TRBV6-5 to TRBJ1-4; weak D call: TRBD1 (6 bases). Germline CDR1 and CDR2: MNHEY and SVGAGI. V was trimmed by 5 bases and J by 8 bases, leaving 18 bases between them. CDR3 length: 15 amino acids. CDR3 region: CASSTAQGKREKLFF. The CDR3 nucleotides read TGTGCCAGCAGTACCGCCCAGGGGAAGAGGGAAAAACTGTTTTTT.

CDR3 DNA: TGTGCCAGCAGCCCGGGGGGCGGAACCGGGGAGCTGTTTTTT. Encoded protein: CASSPGGGTGELFF. The chain couples TRBV11-3 to TRBJ2-2; a weak D match, TRBD2 (7 bases). The CDR3 sequence is 14 residues long. Per the germline V gene, CDR1 is SGHNT and CDR2 is YENEEA. V gave up 5 bases and J gave up 5 bases, with 12 bases separating them.

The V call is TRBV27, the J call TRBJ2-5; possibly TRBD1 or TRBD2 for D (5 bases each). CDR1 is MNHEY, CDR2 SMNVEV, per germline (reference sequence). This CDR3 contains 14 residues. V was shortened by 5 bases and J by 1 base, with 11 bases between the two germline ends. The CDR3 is CASSHRDGQETQYF. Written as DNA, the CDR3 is TGTGCCAGCAGTCACCGGGACGGCCAAGAGACCCAGTACTTC.

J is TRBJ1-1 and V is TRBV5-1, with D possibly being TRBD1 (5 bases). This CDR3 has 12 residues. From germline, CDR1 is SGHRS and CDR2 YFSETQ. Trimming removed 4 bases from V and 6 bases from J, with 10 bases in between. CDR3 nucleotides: TGCGCCAGCAGCCCAGGGTTGGCTGAAGCTTTCTTT. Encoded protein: CASSPGLAEAFF.

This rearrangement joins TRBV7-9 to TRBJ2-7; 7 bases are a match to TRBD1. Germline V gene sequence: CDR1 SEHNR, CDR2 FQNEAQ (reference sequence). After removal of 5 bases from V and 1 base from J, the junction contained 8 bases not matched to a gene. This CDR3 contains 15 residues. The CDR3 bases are TGTGCCAGCAGCCTACCTTCACAGGGGTCCTACGAGCAGTACTTC. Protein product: CASSLPSQGSYEQYF.

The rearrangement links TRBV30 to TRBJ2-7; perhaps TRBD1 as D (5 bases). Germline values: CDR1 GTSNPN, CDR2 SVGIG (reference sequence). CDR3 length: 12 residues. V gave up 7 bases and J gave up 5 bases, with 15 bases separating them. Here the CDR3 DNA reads TGTGCCTTGAAGTTACAGGCCCACGAGCAGTACTTC. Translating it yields CALKLQAHEQYF.

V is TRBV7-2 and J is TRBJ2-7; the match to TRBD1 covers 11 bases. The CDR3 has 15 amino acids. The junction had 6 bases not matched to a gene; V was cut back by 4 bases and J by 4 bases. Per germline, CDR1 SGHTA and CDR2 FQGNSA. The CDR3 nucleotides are TGTGCCAGCAGCTCCCAGGACAGGGGGCTATACGAGCAGTACTTC. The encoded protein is CASSSQDRGLYEQYF.

CDR3 in DNA: TGTGCCAGCAGCTCCCCGACTAGCCCCTACGAGCAGTACTTC. Translation gives CASSSPTSPYEQYF. V gene TRBV7-2 combines with J gene TRBJ2-7; 7 bases are shared with TRBD2. V lost 4 bases, J lost 2 bases, and 5 bases stayed unmatched. CDR3 size: 14 residues. Germline loops: CDR1 SGHTA, CDR2 FQGNSA.

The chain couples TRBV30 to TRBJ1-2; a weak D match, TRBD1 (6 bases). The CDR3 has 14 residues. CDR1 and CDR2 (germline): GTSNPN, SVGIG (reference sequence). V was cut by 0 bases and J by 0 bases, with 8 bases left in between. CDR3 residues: CAWSVRGSNYGYTF. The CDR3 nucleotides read TGTGCCTGGAGTGTCAGGGGTTCTAACTATGGCTACACCTTC.

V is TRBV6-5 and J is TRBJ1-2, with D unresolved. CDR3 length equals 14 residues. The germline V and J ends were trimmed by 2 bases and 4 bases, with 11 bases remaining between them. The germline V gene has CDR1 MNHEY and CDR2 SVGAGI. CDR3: CASSYSRGPYGYTF. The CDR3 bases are TGTGCCAGCAGTTACAGTCGCGGCCCCTATGGCTACACCTTC.

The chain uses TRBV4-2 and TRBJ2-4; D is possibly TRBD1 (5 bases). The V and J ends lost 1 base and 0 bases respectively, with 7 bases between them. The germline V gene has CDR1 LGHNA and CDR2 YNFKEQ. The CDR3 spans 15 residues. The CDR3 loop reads CASSQGGLAKNIQYF. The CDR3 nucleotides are TGTGCCAGCAGCCAAGGGGGCCTAGCCAAAAACATTCAGTACTTC.

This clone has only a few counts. CDR3 DNA: TGTGCCAGCAGCCCCCGGCAGCACACTGAAGCTTTCTTT. Translated, it gives CASSPRQHTEAFF. V usage is TRBV19 and J usage is TRBJ1-1, with D hard to call. The CDR3 runs 13 residues. Trimming cost V 9 bases and J 3 bases, with 14 bases left between them. The germline gives CDR1 LNHDA, CDR2 SQIVND (reference sequence).

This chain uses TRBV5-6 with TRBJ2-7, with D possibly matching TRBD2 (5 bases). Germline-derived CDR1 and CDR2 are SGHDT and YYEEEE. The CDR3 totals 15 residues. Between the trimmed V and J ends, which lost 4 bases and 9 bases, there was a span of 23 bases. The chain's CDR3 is CASSPGLGGPGAQYF. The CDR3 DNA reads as TGTGCCAGCAGCCCCGGTCTGGGCGGGCCGGGCGCGCAGTACTTC.

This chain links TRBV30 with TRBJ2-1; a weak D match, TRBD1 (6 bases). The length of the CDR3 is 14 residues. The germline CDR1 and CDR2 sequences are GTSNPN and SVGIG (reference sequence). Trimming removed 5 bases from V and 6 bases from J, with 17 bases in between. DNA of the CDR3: TGTGCCTGGGTCGATGGAATAGGGGGCAATGAGCAGTTCTTC. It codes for CAWVDGIGGNEQFF.